This T cell receptor beta chain appears in the sequencing data of a study of T-cell reconstitution after alpha-beta-depleted transplantation in children (dated by TCRdb to the mid-2010s). About the full investigation: Using TCR repertoire profiling, the study followed T-cell immune reconstitution in a quantitative way in children after TCRalphabeta/CD19-depleted allogeneic hematopoietic cell transplantation.

Points on this clonotype: What antigen it recognizes has not been identified. The junction and the germline gene differ at one end; a read error may be behind it.

CDR1 is given as MGHRA and CDR2 as YSYEKL, both from the germline V gene. Its CDR3 holds 15 amino acids, cysteine through phenylalanine. Only the CDR3 part of the read is kept: 45 bases, read in frame from the first base. Library creation used PCR. The listed sequencing device is Illumina HiSeq 2500. TCR libraries were prepared with molecular barcoding, using unique molecular identifiers to normalize TCRbeta repertoire quantification. TCRdb redid the processing of the public reads, applying fastp at Q25 and MiXCR, and retained in-frame beta chains. Rows merge per CDR3 protein into single entries with the most common DNA and genes. The sample data list some 600,000 distinct CDR3 sequences, and around 17% of these were observed just once. In total, the top ten clones hold approximately 1% of the sample.

The sequencing used PBMCs from the stem cell graft donor, collected from the stem cell graft. This chain is built from TRBV4-1 and TRBJ1-1, with the D gene call left open. The receptor was isolated from a human donor who donated a stem cell graft to a child with acute myeloid leukemia. The CDR3 corresponds to CASRPTDRVKTEAFF. The nucleotides read TGCGCCAGCAGGCCCACCGATCGGGTGAAGACTGAAGCTTTCTTT.